Sequencing of this TCR beta chain was carried out in a study of CD8 T cells in ankylosing spondylitis. Notes on the study in general: Clones linked to disease were reported to show significant enrichment in matched ankylosing spondylitis synovial fluid.

This clonotype was seen repeatedly, ten times or more. Antigen specificity is unknown. This CDR3 spans 12 amino acids. Germline loops: CDR1 SGHRS, CDR2 YFSETQ. V gave up 5 bases and J gave up 5 bases, with 11 bases separating them. Preparation of TCR beta libraries was done by quantitative 5'-RACE with molecular barcodes. TCRdb passed the 5' RACE reads through MiXCR, listing each CDR3 protein once. The data contain some 130,000 distinct CDR3 sequences, roughly 6.6% of them seen just once; the ten biggest clones take up roughly 12%. The chain is built from TRBV5-1 and TRBJ2-7, with D perhaps matching TRBD1 (6 bases). Sequencing used blood, either unsorted or a sorted T cell fraction (not recorded which). The sequence came from a female donor with ankylosing spondylitis or in good health (not recorded which). CDR3 region: CASSLDRNEQYF. DNA of the CDR3: TGCGCCAGCAGTCTTGACAGGAACGAGCAGTACTTC.